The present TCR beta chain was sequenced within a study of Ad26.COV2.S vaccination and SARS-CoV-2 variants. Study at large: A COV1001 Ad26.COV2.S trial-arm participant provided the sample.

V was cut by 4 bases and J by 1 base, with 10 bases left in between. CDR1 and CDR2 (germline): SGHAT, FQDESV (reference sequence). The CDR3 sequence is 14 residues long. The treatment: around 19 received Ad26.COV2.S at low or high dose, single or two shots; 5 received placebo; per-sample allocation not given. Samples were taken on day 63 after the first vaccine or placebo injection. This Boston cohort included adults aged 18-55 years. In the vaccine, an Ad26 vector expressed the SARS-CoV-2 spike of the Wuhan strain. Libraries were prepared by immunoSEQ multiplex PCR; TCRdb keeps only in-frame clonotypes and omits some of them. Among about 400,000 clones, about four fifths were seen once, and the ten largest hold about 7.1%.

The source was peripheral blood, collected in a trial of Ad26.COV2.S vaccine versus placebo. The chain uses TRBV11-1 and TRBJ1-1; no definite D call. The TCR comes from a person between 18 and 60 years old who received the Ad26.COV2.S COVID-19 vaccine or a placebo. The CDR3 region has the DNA TGTGCCAGCAGCTCCCGAGCGGGGAACACTGAAGCTTTCTTT. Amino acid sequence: CASSSRAGNTEAFF. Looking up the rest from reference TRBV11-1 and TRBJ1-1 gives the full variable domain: EAEVAQSPRYKITEKSQAVAFWCDPISGHATLYWYRQILGQGPELLVQFQDESVVDDSQLPKDRFSAERLKGVDSTLKIQPAELGDSAMYLCASSSRAGNTEAFFGQGTRLTVV.